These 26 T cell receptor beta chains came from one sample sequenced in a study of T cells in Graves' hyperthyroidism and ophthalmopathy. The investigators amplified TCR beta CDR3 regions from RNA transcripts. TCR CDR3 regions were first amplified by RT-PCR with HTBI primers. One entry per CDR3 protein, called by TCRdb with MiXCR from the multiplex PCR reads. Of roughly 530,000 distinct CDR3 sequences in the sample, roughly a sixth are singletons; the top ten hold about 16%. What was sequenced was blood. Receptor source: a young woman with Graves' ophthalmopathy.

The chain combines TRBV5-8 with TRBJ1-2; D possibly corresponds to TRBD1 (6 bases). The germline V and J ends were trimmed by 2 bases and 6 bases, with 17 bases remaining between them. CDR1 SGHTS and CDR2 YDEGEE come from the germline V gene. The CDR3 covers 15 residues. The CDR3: CASSFTHRVSHGYTF. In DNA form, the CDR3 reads TGTGCCAGCAGCTTTACCCACAGGGTCTCTCATGGCTACACCTTC.

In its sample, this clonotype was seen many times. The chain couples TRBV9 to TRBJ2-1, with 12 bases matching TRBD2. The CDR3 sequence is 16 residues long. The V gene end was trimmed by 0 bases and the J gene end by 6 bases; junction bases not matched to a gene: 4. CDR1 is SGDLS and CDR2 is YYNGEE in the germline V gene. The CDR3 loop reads CASSVGLAGGVNEQFF. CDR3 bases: TGTGCCAGCAGCGTAGGGCTAGCGGGAGGGGTCAATGAGCAGTTCTTC.

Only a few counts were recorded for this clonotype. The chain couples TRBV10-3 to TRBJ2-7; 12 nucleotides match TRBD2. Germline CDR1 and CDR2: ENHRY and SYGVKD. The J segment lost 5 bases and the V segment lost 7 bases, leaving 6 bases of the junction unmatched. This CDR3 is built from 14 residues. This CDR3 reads CAITSGGAGDEQYF. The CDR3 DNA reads TGTGCCATCACTAGCGGGGGGGCCGGGGACGAGCAGTACTTC.

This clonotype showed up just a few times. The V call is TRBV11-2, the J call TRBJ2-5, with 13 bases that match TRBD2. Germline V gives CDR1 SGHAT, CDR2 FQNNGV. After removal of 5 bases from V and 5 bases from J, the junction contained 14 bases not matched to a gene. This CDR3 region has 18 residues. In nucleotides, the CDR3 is TGTGCCAGCAGCATTGGACTAGCGGGGGCCCCGCTGGGGGAGACCCAGTACTTC. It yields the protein CASSIGLAGAPLGETQYF. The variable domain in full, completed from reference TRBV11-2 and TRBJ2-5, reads EAGVAQSPRYKIIEKRQSVAFWCNPISGHATLYWYQQILGQGPKLLIQFQNNGVVDDSQLPKDRFSAERLKGVDSTLKIQPAKLEDSAVYLCASSIGLAGAPLGETQYFGPGTRLLVL.

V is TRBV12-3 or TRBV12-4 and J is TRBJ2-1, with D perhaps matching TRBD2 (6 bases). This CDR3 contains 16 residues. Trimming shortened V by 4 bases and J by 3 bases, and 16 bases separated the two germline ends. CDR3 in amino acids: CASSSPRELIYNEQFF. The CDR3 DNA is TGTGCCAGCAGTTCCCCCCGGGAGTTGATCTACAATGAGCAGTTCTTC.

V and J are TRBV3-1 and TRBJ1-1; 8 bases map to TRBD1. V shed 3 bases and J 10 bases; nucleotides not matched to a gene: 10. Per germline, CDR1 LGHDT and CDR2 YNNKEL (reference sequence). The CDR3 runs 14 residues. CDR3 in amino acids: CASSQPDREYLAFF. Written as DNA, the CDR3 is TGTGCCAGCAGCCAGCCGGACAGGGAATATCTAGCTTTCTTT.

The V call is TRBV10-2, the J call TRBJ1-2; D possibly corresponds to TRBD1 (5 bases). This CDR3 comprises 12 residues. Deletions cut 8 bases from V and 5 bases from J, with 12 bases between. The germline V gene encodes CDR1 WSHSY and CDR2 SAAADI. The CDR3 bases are TGCGCCAGCGGAGGGGATCCGTATGGCTACACCTTC. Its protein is CASGGDPYGYTF.

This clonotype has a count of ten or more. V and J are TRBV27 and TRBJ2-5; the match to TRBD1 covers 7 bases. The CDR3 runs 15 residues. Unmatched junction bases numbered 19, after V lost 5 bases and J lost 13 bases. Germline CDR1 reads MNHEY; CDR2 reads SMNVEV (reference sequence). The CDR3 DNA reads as TGTGCCAGCAGTGTAGGTTTTGGGGGACAGCTGGAGTCGTACTTC. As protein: CASSVGFGGQLESYF.

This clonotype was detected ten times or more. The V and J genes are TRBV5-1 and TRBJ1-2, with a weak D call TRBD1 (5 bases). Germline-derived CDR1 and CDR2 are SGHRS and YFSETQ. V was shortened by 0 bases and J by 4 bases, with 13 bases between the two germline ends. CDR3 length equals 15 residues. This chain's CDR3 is CASSLAESGTYGYTF. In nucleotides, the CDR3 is TGCGCCAGCAGCTTGGCCGAGTCGGGGACCTATGGCTACACCTTC.

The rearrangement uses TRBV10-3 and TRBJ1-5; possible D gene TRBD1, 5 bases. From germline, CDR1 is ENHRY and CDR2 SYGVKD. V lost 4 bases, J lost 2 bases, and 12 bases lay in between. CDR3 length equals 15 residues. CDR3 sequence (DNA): TGTGCCATCAGTGTGGGGGACCCCGGCAATCAGCCCCAGCATTTT. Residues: CAISVGDPGNQPQHF.

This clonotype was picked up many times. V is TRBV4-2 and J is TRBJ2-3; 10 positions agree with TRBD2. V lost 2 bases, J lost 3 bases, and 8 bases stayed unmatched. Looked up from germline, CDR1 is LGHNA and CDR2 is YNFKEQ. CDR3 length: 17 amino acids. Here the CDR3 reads CASSQRGLAGETDTQYF. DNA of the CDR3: TGTGCCAGCAGCCAACGAGGGCTAGCGGGAGAGACAGATACGCAGTATTTT.

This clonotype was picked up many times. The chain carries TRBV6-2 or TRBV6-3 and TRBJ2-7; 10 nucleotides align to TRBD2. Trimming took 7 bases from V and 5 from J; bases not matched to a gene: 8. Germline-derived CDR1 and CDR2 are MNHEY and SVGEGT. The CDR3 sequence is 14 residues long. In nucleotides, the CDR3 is TGTGCCAGCATAAGAGCGGGAGGGCCCCACGAGCAGTACTTC. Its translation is CASIRAGGPHEQYF.

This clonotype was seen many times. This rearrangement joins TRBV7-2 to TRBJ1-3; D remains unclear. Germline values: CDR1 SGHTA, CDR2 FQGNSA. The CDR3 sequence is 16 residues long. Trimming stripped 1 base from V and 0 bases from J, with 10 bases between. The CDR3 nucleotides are TGTGCCAGCAGCTTAGAGGCACTGCACTCTGGAAACACCATATATTTT. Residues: CASSLEALHSGNTIYF.

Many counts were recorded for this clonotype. This chain's CDR3 is CASSLDTAGNTEAFF. CDR3 DNA: TGTGCCAGCAGTTTAGACACCGCGGGGAACACTGAAGCTTTCTTT. The chain joins TRBV28 to TRBJ1-1; unclear D gene. Deletions cut 2 bases from V and 1 base from J, with 11 bases between. The CDR3 consists of 15 residues. CDR1 is MDHEN and CDR2 is SYDVKM in the germline V gene.

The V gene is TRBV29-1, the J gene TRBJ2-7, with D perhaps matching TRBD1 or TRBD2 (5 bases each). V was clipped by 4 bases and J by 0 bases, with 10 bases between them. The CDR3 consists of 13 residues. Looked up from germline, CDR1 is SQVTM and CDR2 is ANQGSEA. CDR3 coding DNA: TGCAGCGTTGCTCCAGGGAGCTCCTACGAGCAGTACTTC. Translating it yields CSVAPGSSYEQYF.

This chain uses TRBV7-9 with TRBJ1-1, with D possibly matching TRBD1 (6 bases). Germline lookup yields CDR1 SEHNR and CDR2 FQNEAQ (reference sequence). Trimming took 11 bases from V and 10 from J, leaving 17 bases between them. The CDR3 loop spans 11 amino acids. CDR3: CALDTMGAAFF. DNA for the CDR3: TGTGCCCTTGACACAATGGGGGCAGCTTTCTTT.

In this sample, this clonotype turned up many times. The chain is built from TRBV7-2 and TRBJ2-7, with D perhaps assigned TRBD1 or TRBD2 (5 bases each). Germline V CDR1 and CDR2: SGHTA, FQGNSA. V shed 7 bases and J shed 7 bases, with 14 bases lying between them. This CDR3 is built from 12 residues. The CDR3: CASTSGAREQYF. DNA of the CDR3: TGTGCCAGCACCTCCGGGGCGCGGGAGCAGTACTTC.

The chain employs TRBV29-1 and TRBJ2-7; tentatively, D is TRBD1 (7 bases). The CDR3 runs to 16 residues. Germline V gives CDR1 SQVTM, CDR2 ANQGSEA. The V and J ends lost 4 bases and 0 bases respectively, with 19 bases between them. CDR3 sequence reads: CSVVARGEGGSYEQYF. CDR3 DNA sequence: TGCAGCGTTGTGGCCAGGGGGGAAGGAGGCTCCTACGAGCAGTACTTC.

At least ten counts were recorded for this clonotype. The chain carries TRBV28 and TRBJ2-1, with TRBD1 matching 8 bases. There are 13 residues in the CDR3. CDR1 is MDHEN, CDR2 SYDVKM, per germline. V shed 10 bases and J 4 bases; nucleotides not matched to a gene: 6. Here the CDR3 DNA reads TGTGCCACCAAACGGACAGGGTACAATGAGCAGTTCTTC. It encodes CATKRTGYNEQFF.

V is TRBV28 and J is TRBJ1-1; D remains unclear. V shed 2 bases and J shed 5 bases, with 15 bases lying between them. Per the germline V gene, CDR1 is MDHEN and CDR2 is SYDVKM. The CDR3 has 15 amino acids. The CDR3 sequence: CASSLGGPAGTEAFF. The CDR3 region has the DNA TGTGCCAGCAGTTTAGGTGGCCCCGCGGGGACTGAAGCTTTCTTT.

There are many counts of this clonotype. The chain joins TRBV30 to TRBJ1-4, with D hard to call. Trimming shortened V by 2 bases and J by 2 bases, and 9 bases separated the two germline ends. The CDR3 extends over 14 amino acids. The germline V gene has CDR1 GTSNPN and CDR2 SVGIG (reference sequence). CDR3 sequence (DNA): TGTGCCTGGAGTCACCACAACACTAATGAAAAACTGTTTTTT. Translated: CAWSHHNTNEKLFF. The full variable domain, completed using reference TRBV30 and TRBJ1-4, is SQTIHQWPATLVQPVGSPLSLECTVEGTSNPNLYWYRQAAGRGLQLLFYSVGIGQISSEVPQNLSASRPQDRQFILSSKKLLLSDSGFYLCAWSHHNTNEKLFFGSGTQLSVL.

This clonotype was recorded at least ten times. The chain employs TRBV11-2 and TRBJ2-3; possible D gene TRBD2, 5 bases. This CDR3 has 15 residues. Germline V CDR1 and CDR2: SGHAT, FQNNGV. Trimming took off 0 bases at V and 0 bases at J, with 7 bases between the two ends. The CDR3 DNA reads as TGTGCCAGCAGCTTAGACAGGACTAGCACAGATACGCAGTATTTT. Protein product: CASSLDRTSTDTQYF.

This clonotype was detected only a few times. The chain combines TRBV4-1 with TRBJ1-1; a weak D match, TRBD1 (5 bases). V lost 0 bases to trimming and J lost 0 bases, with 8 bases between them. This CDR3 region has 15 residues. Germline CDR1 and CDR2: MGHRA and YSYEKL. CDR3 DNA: TGCGCCAGCAGCCAAGAAGGCAGGGTGAACACTGAAGCTTTCTTT. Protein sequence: CASSQEGRVNTEAFF.

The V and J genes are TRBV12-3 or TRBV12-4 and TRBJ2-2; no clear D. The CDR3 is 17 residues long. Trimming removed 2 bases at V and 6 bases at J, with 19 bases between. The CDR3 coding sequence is TGTGCCAGCAGTTTAATCGGTTCGCGAAATAAAGCCGGGGAGCTGTTTTTT. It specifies CASSLIGSRNKAGELFF.

In DNA form, the CDR3 reads TGTGCCAGCTCACCGGGGGACCCCTATGGCTACACCTTC. Translated: CASSPGDPYGYTF. V and J are TRBV18 and TRBJ1-2, with D tentatively TRBD1 (5 bases). Trimming left V 3 bases short and J 4 bases short, with 9 bases between. Germline V lookup: CDR1 KGHSH, CDR2 LQKENI. The CDR3 loop spans 13 amino acids. Complete variable domain (other parts from reference TRBV18 and TRBJ1-2): NAGVMQNPRHLVRRRGQEARLRCSPMKGHSHVYWYRQLPEEGLKFMVYLQKENIIDESGMPKERFSAEFPKEGPSILRIQQVVRGDSAAYFCASSPGDPYGYTFGSGTRLTVV.

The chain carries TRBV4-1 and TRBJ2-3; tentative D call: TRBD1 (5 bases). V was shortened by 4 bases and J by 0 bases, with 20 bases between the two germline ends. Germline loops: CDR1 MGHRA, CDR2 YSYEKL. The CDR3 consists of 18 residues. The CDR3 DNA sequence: TGCGCCAGCAGCCGAGATATGGGGCGCCAGTTTAGCACAGATACGCAGTATTTT. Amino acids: CASSRDMGRQFSTDTQYF.